Following are 3 T cell receptor beta chains from one sample sequenced in a study of TIL therapy for anti-PD-1-resistant metastatic lung cancer. Time point here: pre-treatment sample, taken before nivolumab and TIL therapy. The immunoSEQ assay was v3. Libraries were prepared by immunoSEQ multiplex PCR; TCRdb keeps only in-frame clonotypes and omits some of them. The top ten hold 7.4% of the sample, which has about 19,000 clones, over 60% seen once. The input for sequencing was blood, taken at baseline. The receptor set was obtained from a person aged 25 to 79 with non-small cell lung cancer.

This chain links TRBV19 with TRBJ2-2; no clear D. The CDR3 consists of 14 residues. The V end was cut by 1 base, the J end by 1 base, with 4 bases between. Germline V CDR1 and CDR2: LNHDA, SQIVND (reference sequence). CDR3 sequence (DNA): TGTGCCAGTAGTATAGGACAGAACACCGGGGAGCTGTTTTTT. Encoded protein: CASSIGQNTGELFF.

The chain couples TRBV11-2 to TRBJ2-7; D is ambiguous. CDR1 SGHAT and CDR2 FQNNGV come from the germline V gene. The V gene lost 8 bases and the J gene lost 2 bases, with 10 bases spanning the gap. This CDR3 region has 12 residues. The CDR3 DNA reads TGTGCCAGCCGATACCTCACCTACGAGCAGTACTTC. Translation: CASRYLTYEQYF.

CDR3 DNA sequence: TGTGCCAGCAGCTTGTGGGGCAGTACCCAGCCCCAGCATTTT. The encoded protein is CASSLWGSTQPQHF. The chain uses TRBV5-4 and TRBJ1-5; D is possibly TRBD1 (5 bases). Germline loops: CDR1 SGHNT, CDR2 YYREEE (reference sequence). This CDR3 is 14 amino acids long. Trimming cost V 1 base and J 7 bases, with 12 bases left between them.